The T cell receptor beta chain described here comes from a study of T cell responses to AZD1222 COVID-19 vaccine. Study results and limitations: Clonal diversity was possibly underestimated; the donors were predominantly white British and more often female. Baseline testing showed seropositivity in only 6 or 7 AZD1222 recipients.

Concerning this clone: Its antigen is still unknown.

V was pared by 9 bases and J by 6 bases, with 1 base of the junction left unmatched. This CDR3 is 13 amino acids long. Germline V gene sequence: CDR1 MNHEY, CDR2 SVGAGI. Only in-frame clones appear in the TCRdb table, and some are missing; sequencing was by immunoSEQ multiplex PCR. The sample shows about 190,000 clones, over 80% of them seen only once. This material consisted of peripheral blood, taken on day 0 of MenACWY control vaccination. The V gene is TRBV6-5, the J gene TRBJ2-1, with 14 bases that match TRBD2. This TCR derives from an adult in good health. CDR3 region: CASGLAGGNEQFF. The CDR3 DNA reads as TGTGCCAGTGGACTAGCGGGGGGCAATGAGCAGTTCTTC.